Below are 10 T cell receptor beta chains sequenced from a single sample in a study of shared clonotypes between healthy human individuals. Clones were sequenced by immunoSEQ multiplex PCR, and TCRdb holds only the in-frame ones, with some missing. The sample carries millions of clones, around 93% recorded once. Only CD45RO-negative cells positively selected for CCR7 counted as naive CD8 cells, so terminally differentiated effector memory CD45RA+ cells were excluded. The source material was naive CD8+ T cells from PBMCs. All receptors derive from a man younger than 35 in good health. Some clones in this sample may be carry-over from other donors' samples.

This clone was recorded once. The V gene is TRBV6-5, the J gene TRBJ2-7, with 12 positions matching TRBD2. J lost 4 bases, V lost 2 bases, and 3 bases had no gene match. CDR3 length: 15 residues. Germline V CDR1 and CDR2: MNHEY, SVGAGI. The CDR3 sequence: CASSYRTSGIYEQYF. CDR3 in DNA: TGTGCCAGCAGTTACCGGACTAGCGGGATTTACGAGCAGTACTTC.

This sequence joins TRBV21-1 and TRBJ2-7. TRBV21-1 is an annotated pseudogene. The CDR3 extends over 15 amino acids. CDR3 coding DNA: TGTGCCAGCAGTTTTTTCAACGGGGCGCTCCACGAGCAGTACTTC. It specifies CASSFFNGALHEQYF.

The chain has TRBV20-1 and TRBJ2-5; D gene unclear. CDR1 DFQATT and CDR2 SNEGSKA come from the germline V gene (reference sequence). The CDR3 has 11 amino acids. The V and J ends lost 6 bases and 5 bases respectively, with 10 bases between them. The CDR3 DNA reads TGCAGTGCCTCCGTCATGGAGACCCAGTACTTC. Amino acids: CSASVMETQYF.

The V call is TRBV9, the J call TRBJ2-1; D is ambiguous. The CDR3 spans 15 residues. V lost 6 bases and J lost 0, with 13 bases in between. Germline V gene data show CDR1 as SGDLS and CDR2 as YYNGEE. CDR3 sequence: CASTKDGSSYNEQFF. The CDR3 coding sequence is TGTGCCAGCACCAAGGACGGAAGCTCCTACAATGAGCAGTTCTTC.

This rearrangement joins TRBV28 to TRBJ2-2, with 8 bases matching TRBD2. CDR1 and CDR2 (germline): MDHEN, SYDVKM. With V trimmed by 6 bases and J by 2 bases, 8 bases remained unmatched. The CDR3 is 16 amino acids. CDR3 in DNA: TGTGCCAGCAGGTTCTCAGCGGGAGTTAACACCGGGGAGCTGTTTTTT. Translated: CASRFSAGVNTGELFF.

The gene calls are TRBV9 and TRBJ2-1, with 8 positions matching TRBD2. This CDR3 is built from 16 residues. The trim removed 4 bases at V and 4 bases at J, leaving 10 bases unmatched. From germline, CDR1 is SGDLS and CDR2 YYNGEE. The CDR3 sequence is CASSLDGRAGYNEQFF. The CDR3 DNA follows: TGTGCCAGCAGCTTAGACGGGAGGGCGGGATACAATGAGCAGTTCTTC.

The CDR3 DNA follows: TGCAGCGTTGAGGGACTAGCGGGCCGTAGGGAGCAGTTCTTC. Translation: CSVEGLAGRREQFF. The chain recombines TRBV29-1 with TRBJ2-1; 12 nucleotides line up with TRBD2. J was trimmed by 10 bases and V by 3 bases; bases with no gene match: 7. The CDR3 covers 14 residues. CDR1 and CDR2 from the germline V gene are SQVTM and ANQGSEA.

The CDR3 nucleotides are TGTGCCGTGACGCCTCCGGGACAGCTCTACGAGCAGTACTTC. Encoded protein: CAVTPPGQLYEQYF. The chain links TRBV30 to TRBJ2-7; 7 bases are shared with TRBD1. In germline, CDR1 is GTSNPN, CDR2 SVGIG (reference sequence). With 8 bases clipped from V and 3 bases from J, the junction kept 13 bases outside the gene matches. CDR3 length: 14 residues.

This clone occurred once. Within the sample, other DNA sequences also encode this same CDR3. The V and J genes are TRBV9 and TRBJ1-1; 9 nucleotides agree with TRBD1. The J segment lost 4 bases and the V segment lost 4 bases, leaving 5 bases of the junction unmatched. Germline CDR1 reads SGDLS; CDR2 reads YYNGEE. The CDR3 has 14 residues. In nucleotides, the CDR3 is TGTGCCAGCAGCACCCGACAGGGGGGCACTGAAGCTTTCTTT. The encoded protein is CASSTRQGGTEAFF.

CDR3 in amino acids: CASSLGAGTSGVVGYEQYF. The CDR3 DNA follows: TGTGCCAGCAGCTTGGGGGCCGGGACTAGCGGAGTGGTGGGCTACGAGCAGTACTTC. The J gene is TRBJ2-7, the V gene TRBV5-8; 11 bases are shared with TRBD2. CDR1 is SGHTS and CDR2 is YDEGEE in the germline V gene. This CDR3 comprises 19 residues. Germline trimming cut 0 bases from V and 3 bases from J; bases unmatched to any gene: 14.